The 32 T cell receptor beta chains in this list originate from one sample, sequenced in a study of CD49a tissue-resident CD8 T cells in human skin. The data were produced by immunoSEQ multiplex PCR, yet TCRdb's version contains in-frame clones alone and is incomplete. The sample contains more than 450 clones, about two thirds of which appear only once. The sequenced material came from CD103- CD8+ T cells sorted from skin dermis. Source of these receptors: a human donor in good health.

This sequence joins TRBV4-1 and TRBJ2-7; D is unresolved. There are 13 residues in the CDR3. V gave up 3 bases and J gave up 3 bases, with 9 bases separating them. CDR1 and CDR2 from the germline V gene are MGHRA and YSYEKL. CDR3 coding DNA: TGCGCCAGCAGCCAGGTCCTCCACTACGAGCAGTACGTC. Its translation: CASSQVLHYEQYV.

This clone was seen a handful of times. The chain couples TRBV5-1 to TRBJ2-3; the D gene is possibly TRBD2 (7 bases). Per germline, CDR1 SGHRS and CDR2 YFSETQ. With 2 bases removed from V and 5 bases from J, the gap between germline ends came to 15 bases. This CDR3 has 15 residues. The CDR3 loop reads CASSLRGGWGDTQYF. The CDR3 DNA follows: TGCGCCAGCAGCTTAAGGGGGGGCTGGGGAGATACGCAGTATTTT. Looking up the rest from reference TRBV5-1 and TRBJ2-3 gives the full variable domain: KAGVTQTPRYLIKTRGQQVTLSCSPISGHRSVSWYQQTPGQGLQFLFEYFSETQRNKGNFPGRFSGRQFSNSRSEMNVSTLELGDSALYLCASSLRGGWGDTQYFGPGTRLTVL.

The chain uses TRBV4-2 and TRBJ2-1, with 11 bases identical to TRBD2. V shed 1 base, J shed 5 bases, and the junction held 7 bases outside the gene matches. There are 17 residues in the CDR3. Germline V CDR1 and CDR2: LGHNA, YNFKEQ. DNA for the CDR3: TGTGCCAGCAGCCAAGGGTTAGCGGGGGGGCCTGACAATGAGCAGTTCTTC. It encodes CASSQGLAGGPDNEQFF.

The chain combines TRBV6-6 with TRBJ2-7; 9 bases line up with TRBD1. The CDR3 length is 15 residues. Germline assignment: CDR1 MNHNY and CDR2 SVGAGI (reference sequence). The V gene end was trimmed by 5 bases and the J gene end by 3 bases; junction bases not matched to a gene: 8. The CDR3 spells CASSQGTGKFYEQYF. For the CDR3, the DNA is TGTGCCAGCAGTCAGGGGACAGGGAAGTTCTACGAGCAGTACTTC.

By sample share, this clone is large. The chain has TRBV2 and TRBJ2-2; D gene uncertain. The CDR3 is 15 residues long. Trimming cost V 8 bases and J 0 bases, with 13 bases left between them. Per germline, CDR1 SNHLY and CDR2 FYNNEI. The CDR3 region is CASRSRVPNTGELFF. CDR3 sequence (DNA): TGTGCCAGCCGTTCCCGGGTCCCGAACACCGGGGAGCTGTTTTTT. Drawing the rest from reference TRBV2 and TRBJ2-2, the complete variable domain is EPEVTQTPSHQVTQMGQEVILRCVPISNHLYFYWYRQILGQKVEFLVSFYNNEISEKSEIFDDQFSVERPDGSNFTLKIRSTKLEDSAMYFCASRSRVPNTGELFFGEGSRLTVL.

By share, this clone counts as large. V gene TRBV2 combines with J gene TRBJ1-2, with 9 bases that match TRBD1. Germline trimming cut 7 bases from V and 6 bases from J; bases unmatched to any gene: 6. Germline V lookup: CDR1 SNHLY, CDR2 FYNNEI. The CDR3 is 13 amino acids. CDR3 DNA: TGTGCCAGCATGGGCTGGGACAGGGATGGCTACACCTTC. This encodes CASMGWDRDGYTF.

V usage is TRBV5-6 and J usage is TRBJ2-2; weak D call: TRBD2 (6 bases). Germline values: CDR1 SGHDT, CDR2 YYEEEE. This CDR3 is built from 17 residues. The germline V and J ends were trimmed by 1 base and 1 base, with 14 bases remaining between them. Here the CDR3 reads CASSLTQDYLNTGELFF. The CDR3 DNA reads TGTGCCAGCAGCTTGACACAGGACTACCTGAACACCGGGGAGCTGTTTTTT. Combining the CDR3 with reference TRBV5-6 and TRBJ2-2 gives the whole variable domain DAGVTQSPTHLIKTRGQQVTLRCSPKSGHDTVSWYQQALGQGPQFIFQYYEEEERQRGNFPDRFSGHQFPNYSSELNVNALLLGDSALYLCASSLTQDYLNTGELFFGEGSRLTVL.

The V and J genes are TRBV28 and TRBJ1-3; possible D gene TRBD1, 6 bases. Between the trimmed V and J ends, which lost 7 bases and 0 bases, there was a span of 7 bases. This CDR3 is built from 13 residues. CDR1 is MDHEN, CDR2 SYDVKM, per germline. CDR3: CASKDSSGNTIYF. DNA of the CDR3: TGTGCCAGCAAGGACAGCTCTGGAAACACCATATATTTT.

The rearrangement uses TRBV5-6 and TRBJ2-5; TRBD2 aligns across 9 bases. V trimming: 4 bases; J trimming: 6 bases; junction bases outside the gene matches: 13. Per the germline V gene, CDR1 is SGHDT and CDR2 is YYEEEE. The CDR3 runs to 16 residues. CDR3 amino acids: CASSAGWAGGPQTQYF. CDR3 DNA sequence: TGTGCCAGCAGCGCCGGCTGGGCGGGGGGGCCGCAGACCCAGTACTTC.

The table lists this clone with a few counts. The gene calls are TRBV5-6 and TRBJ2-2; TRBD2 is a possible D gene (6 bases). Trimming stripped 1 base from V and 0 bases from J, with 13 bases between. The CDR3 has 17 amino acids. Germline V gene sequence: CDR1 SGHDT, CDR2 YYEEEE. The CDR3 here is CASSLTQDYPNTGELFF. CDR3 sequence (DNA): TGTGCCAGCAGCTTGACACAGGACTACCCGAACACCGGGGAGCTGTTTTTT.

The V gene is TRBV2, the J gene TRBJ2-3; 9 bases fit TRBD2. J was trimmed by 5 bases and V by 8 bases; bases with no gene match: 8. The CDR3 has 14 residues. Germline-derived CDR1 and CDR2 are SNHLY and FYNNEI. The DNA of the CDR3 is TGTGCCAGCCTGGGGCGGGGGGGTGGAGATACGCAGTATTTT. Protein sequence: CASLGRGGGDTQYF. The complete variable domain, with remaining parts taken from reference TRBV2 and TRBJ2-3, reads EPEVTQTPSHQVTQMGQEVILRCVPISNHLYFYWYRQILGQKVEFLVSFYNNEISEKSEIFDDQFSVERPDGSNFTLKIRSTKLEDSAMYFCASLGRGGGDTQYFGPGTRLTVL.

This clone was counted between two and nine times. This chain joins TRBV6-5 and TRBJ1-1; maybe TRBD1 (6 bases). The ends were cut back, 6 bases at V and 4 bases at J, with 6 bases in the middle. Looked up from germline, CDR1 is MNHEY and CDR2 is SVGAGI. The CDR3 is made up of 11 amino acids. The CDR3 region is CASRQGTEAFF. CDR3 DNA sequence: TGTGCCAGCAGACAGGGCACTGAAGCTTTCTTT.

V and J are TRBV9 and TRBJ2-2, with D possibly being TRBD1 (5 bases). The V end lost 4 bases, the J end lost 1 base, and 11 bases lay between the germline ends. The germline CDR1 and CDR2 sequences are SGDLS and YYNGEE. CDR3 length: 15 residues. The CDR3 spells CASSSGGQNTGELFF. The CDR3 nucleotides are TGTGCCAGCAGCTCAGGCGGACAGAACACCGGGGAGCTGTTTTTT. Complete variable domain (other parts from reference TRBV9 and TRBJ2-2): DSGVTQTPKHLITATGQRVTLRCSPRSGDLSVYWYQQSLDQGLQFLIQYYNGEERAKGNILERFSAQQFPDLHSELNLSSLELGDSALYFCASSSGGQNTGELFFGEGSRLTVL.

The rearrangement joins TRBV11-2 to TRBJ1-2, with 7 bases that match TRBD1. Germline V gives CDR1 SGHAT, CDR2 FQNNGV. This CDR3 has 14 residues. Unmatched junction bases numbered 2, after V lost 1 base and J lost 3 bases. CDR3 in DNA: TGTGCCAGCAGCTTAGGCCAGGGGGACTATGGCTACACCTTC. It specifies CASSLGQGDYGYTF.

This chain links TRBV9 with TRBJ2-1; 7 positions agree with TRBD1. With V trimmed by 4 bases and J by 4 bases, 8 bases remained unmatched. Germline CDR1 SGDLS, CDR2 YYNGEE. The CDR3 is 15 residues long. The DNA for the CDR3 is TGTGCCAGCAGCTCGAATCGGGACAGATACAATGAGCAGTTCTTC. Encoded protein: CASSSNRDRYNEQFF.

V is TRBV6-5 and J is TRBJ1-1; D not certain. This CDR3 region has 10 residues. The germline CDR1 and CDR2 sequences are MNHEY and SVGAGI. Trimming took off 4 bases at V and 8 bases at J, with 5 bases between the two ends. Written as DNA, the CDR3 is TGTGCCAGCAGTTTCCCAGAAGCTTTCTTT. Translation gives CASSFPEAFF.

This chain connects TRBV4-1 to TRBJ1-4; D gene ambiguous. CDR3 length: 16 amino acids. Germline values: CDR1 MGHRA, CDR2 YSYEKL. The V and J ends lost 2 bases and 8 bases respectively, with 18 bases between them. Here the CDR3 DNA reads TGCGCCAGCAGCCAATTTACTGGGGTTAAGCGGGAAAAACTGTTTTTT. The encoded protein is CASSQFTGVKREKLFF.

The genes are TRBV4-3 and TRBJ2-3, with D perhaps matching TRBD2 (6 bases). The CDR3 sequence is 15 residues long. V lost 0 bases and J lost 6, with 13 bases in between. From germline, CDR1 is LGHNA and CDR2 YSLEER. The CDR3 region has the DNA TGCGCCAGCAGCCAAGAGGTCCCGGGGAGGGATACGCAGTATTTT. Translated: CASSQEVPGRDTQYF.

This clone was seen a single time. The chain carries TRBV9 and TRBJ1-1, with a possible D match to TRBD1 (5 bases). CDR3 length: 18 residues. Trimming pared 4 bases from V and 1 base from J, leaving 23 bases between. Germline V gives CDR1 SGDLS, CDR2 YYNGEE. This CDR3 reads CASSSQAGDLGSNTEAFF. The CDR3 DNA reads TGTGCCAGCAGCTCTCAAGCGGGGGACTTGGGTTCGAACACTGAAGCTTTCTTT.

Only one count was recorded for this clone. V is TRBV4-3 and J is TRBJ1-1, with D maybe TRBD1 (6 bases). Looked up from germline, CDR1 is LGHNA and CDR2 is YSLEER. This CDR3 comprises 13 residues. V lost 0 bases to trimming and J lost 7 bases, with 9 bases between them. DNA of the CDR3: TGCGCCAGCAGCCAAGATTCAGGGGATGAAGCTTTCTTT. Amino acids: CASSQDSGDEAFF.

In regard to this clone: This could be a read error, since a much larger clone is one nucleotide away. The chain uses TRBV5-6 and TRBJ2-5; TRBD2 agrees at 8 bases. Germline values: CDR1 SGHDT, CDR2 YYEEEE. The CDR3 consists of 14 residues. The CDR3 DNA reads as TGTGCCCGCAGCCTCGGGGGGGGAGGCGAGACCCAGTACTTC. Its translation: CARSLGGGGETQYF.

In its sample, this clone was seen once. The chain uses TRBV19 and TRBJ2-7, with D tentatively TRBD2 (6 bases). This CDR3 comprises 14 residues. V shed 3 bases and J shed 0 bases, with 9 bases lying between them. CDR1 and CDR2 (germline): LNHDA, SQIVND (reference sequence). The CDR3 region is CASSIGTLSYEQYF. CDR3 DNA sequence: TGTGCCAGTAGTATCGGGACTCTCTCCTACGAGCAGTACTTC.

The sample holds a few counts of this clone. The J gene is TRBJ2-7, the V gene TRBV19; TRBD2 matches at 9 bases. Per germline, CDR1 LNHDA and CDR2 SQIVND (reference sequence). This CDR3 comprises 15 residues. V was clipped by 6 bases and J by 2 bases; unmatched bases: 8. This CDR3 is CASRELAGQTYEQYF. The CDR3 DNA reads TGTGCCAGTAGAGAACTAGCGGGCCAAACCTACGAGCAGTACTTC.

V is TRBV6-5 and J is TRBJ2-2, with 7 nucleotides matching TRBD1. Trimming at V came to 9 bases and at J to 3 bases, leaving 1 base not matched to a gene. The CDR3 spans 12 residues. Germline V CDR1 and CDR2: MNHEY, SVGAGI. CDR3 region: CASTGDTGELFF. The CDR3 DNA reads as TGTGCCAGTACAGGGGACACCGGGGAGCTGTTTTTT.

By sample share, this clone is hyperexpanded. The V call is TRBV6-6, the J call TRBJ1-1; no definite D call. V lost 4 bases and J lost 8, with 5 bases in between. The CDR3 loop spans 10 amino acids. Germline-derived CDR1 and CDR2 are MNHNY and SVGAGI (reference sequence). The chain's CDR3 is CASSFPEAFF. CDR3 nucleotides: TGTGCCAGCAGTTTCCCAGAAGCTTTCTTT.

The CDR3, as DNA: TGTGCCAGCAGCCCATCCCCCAAACTAGGAAACAATGAGCAGTTCTTC. Its protein is CASSPSPKLGNNEQFF. The chain combines TRBV9 with TRBJ2-1, with D perhaps TRBD2 (5 bases). V was shortened by 4 bases and J by 5 bases, with 19 bases between the two germline ends. The CDR3 loop spans 16 amino acids. Germline lookup yields CDR1 SGDLS and CDR2 YYNGEE.

V usage is TRBV7-9 and J usage is TRBJ2-1; D perhaps matches TRBD1 (6 bases). Deletions cut 5 bases from V and 8 bases from J, with 16 bases between. Germline V gives CDR1 SEHNR, CDR2 FQNEAQ (reference sequence). This CDR3 has 14 amino acids. CDR3 sequence reads: CASSPQNRVDEQFF. CDR3 DNA sequence: TGTGCCAGCAGCCCACAGAACAGGGTCGATGAGCAGTTCTTC.

This clone is categorized as large (0.1 to 1%). The rearrangement uses TRBV29-1 and TRBJ1-4, with TRBD1 as a possible D gene (5 bases). Looked up from germline, CDR1 is SQVTM and CDR2 is ANQGSEA. Trimming removed 7 bases at V and 7 bases at J, with 25 bases between. The CDR3 loop spans 16 amino acids. The DNA of the CDR3 is TGCAGCGCCGTGTTTGGGGCCTCTAGGACCGGTGAAAAACTGTTTTTT. Amino acids: CSAVFGASRTGEKLFF.

The chain uses TRBV5-5 and TRBJ2-1; possible D gene TRBD2, 6 bases. Germline CDR1 SGHKS, CDR2 YYEKEE (reference sequence). Deletions cut 1 base from V and 0 bases from J, with 17 bases between. There are 18 residues in the CDR3. Written as DNA, the CDR3 is TGTGCCAGCAGCTTGAGTCAGGGACTGGGTAGCTCCTACAATGAGCAGTTCTTC. It is translated as CASSLSQGLGSSYNEQFF.

This clone has only one observation. The genes are TRBV19 and TRBJ2-7; possible D gene TRBD1, 5 bases. Per the germline V gene, CDR1 is LNHDA and CDR2 is SQIVND (reference sequence). Deletions cut 5 bases from V and 3 bases from J, with 11 bases between. The CDR3 is 13 amino acids. This CDR3 is CASSWTPNYEQYF. The CDR3 nucleotides are TGTGCCAGTAGTTGGACACCGAACTACGAGCAGTACTTC.

The chain carries TRBV10-3 and TRBJ1-5; D is unresolved. Trimming stripped 4 bases from V and 4 bases from J, with 11 bases between. Per the germline V gene, CDR1 is ENHRY and CDR2 is SYGVKD. This CDR3 has 14 residues. The CDR3 spells CAISAAERNQPQHF. The CDR3 DNA is TGTGCCATCAGTGCCGCGGAGCGGAATCAGCCCCAGCATTTT.

The chain joins TRBV11-2 to TRBJ2-5; no clear D gene. Germline V gene lookup returns CDR1 SGHAT and CDR2 FQNNGV. This CDR3 has 11 residues. V shed 5 bases and J shed 5 bases, with 6 bases lying between them. The CDR3 nucleotides read TGTGCCAGCAGCCTACAGGAGACCCAGTACTTC. Translating gives CASSLQETQYF.